What follows is one TCR beta chain and its context. CDR1 is MDHEN, CDR2 SYDVKM, per germline. V was clipped by 5 bases and J by 2 bases; unmatched bases: 3. CDR3 length: 14 amino acids. Sequencing used immunoSEQ multiplex PCR; TCRdb keeps in-frame clones, though not all of them. The data show under 300,000 clones, around 80% seen once. This record comes from a study of blood T cell repertoires in COVID-19. The chain uses TRBV28 and TRBJ2-7; 10 bases align to TRBD1. The sequenced sample was peripheral blood. This clonotype was sampled from a woman aged 40 to 50 with active or convalescent COVID-19. The CDR3 DNA is TGTGCCAGCAGTCCCGGACAGGGGGCCTACGAGCAGTACGTC. It specifies CASSPGQGAYEQYV.